The rows below give T cell receptor beta chains drawn from one sample of a study of post-analysis software for immune sequencing data. TCRdb reanalysed the PCR reads using MiXCR and keeps one entry per CDR3 protein. The sample yields approximately 400,000 distinct CDR3 sequences, about a third seen once. The sequencing sample was made of blood. The origin of the receptors is a girl between 10 and 17 years old with multiple sclerosis. Both conserved end residues are part of each CDR3. A D gene is named only where the DNA matches it firmly. Not every row has a clone size; where given, it reads once, few, many or a size class.

clone_size d_call j_call v_call cdr3_aa cdr3_nt
many - TRBJ1-1 TRBV7-3 CASSLQVNTEAFF TGTGCCAGTAGCTTACAGGTTAACACTGAAGCTTTCTTT
- - TRBJ2-5 TRBV6-5 CASSYFTGFGETQYF TGTGCCAGCAGTTACTTTACAGGGTTTGGAGAGACCCAGTACTTC
few TRBD2 TRBJ2-7 TRBV27 CATRGGADYEQYF TGTGCCACACGCGGGGGGGCTGACTACGAGCAGTACTTC
once - TRBJ1-5 TRBV7-9 CAGSDFTSNQPQHF TGTGCCGGCAGCGACTTCACAAGCAATCAGCCCCAGCATTTT
- - TRBJ2-3 TRBV7-8 CASSLALTDTQYF TGTGCCAGCAGCTTAGCGCTAACAGATACGCAGTATTTT
- TRBD2 TRBJ2-5 TRBV6-6 CANSLPGEGETQYF TGTGCCAACAGCCTACCCGGGGAGGGAGAGACCCAGTACTTC
- - TRBJ2-7 TRBV6-5 CASSYLRGPYEQYF TGTGCCAGCAGTTACTTGCGGGGTCCCTACGAGCAGTACTTC
- - TRBJ2-1 TRBV4-3 CASSPHGQGSFNEQFF TGCGCCAGCAGCCCCCACGGGCAGGGGAGTTTTAATGAGCAGTTCTTC
- - TRBJ2-3 TRBV27 CASSSTRTDTQYF TGTGCCAGCAGTTCGACCCGCACAGATACGCAGTATTTT
- - TRBJ2-7 TRBV28 CASSFEVNPEQYF TGTGCCAGCAGTTTTGAGGTAAACCCCGAGCAGTACTTC
few TRBD1 TRBJ1-5 TRBV4-1 CASSPYPRGRRENQPQHF TGCGCCAGCAGCCCGTATCCAAGGGGGCGGAGAGAGAATCAGCCCCAGCATTTT
- - TRBJ2-7 TRBV6-5 CASRRGRRGEQYF TGTGCCAGCAGACGGGGCCGAAGGGGCGAGCAGTACTTC
- - TRBJ1-1 TRBV4-1 CASSQDGWNTEAFF TGCGCCAGCAGCCAAGATGGGTGGAACACTGAAGCTTTCTTT
many - TRBJ1-2 TRBV6-5 CASSYSGGYGYTF TGTGCCAGCAGTTACTCGGGTGGCTATGGCTACACCTTC
- - TRBJ1-5 TRBV4-3 CASSQFLGVNQPQHF TGCGCCAGCAGCCAGTTTTTGGGTGTCAATCAGCCCCAGCATTTT
- - TRBJ2-5 TRBV5-1 CASSLEVHSETQYF TGCGCCAGCAGCTTGGAAGTTCACTCAGAGACCCAGTACTTC
- - TRBJ1-5 TRBV19 CASSMKGNQPQHF TGTGCCAGTAGTATGAAGGGTAATCAGCCCCAGCATTTT
- TRBD1 TRBJ1-5 TRBV6-5 CASSPDRGNNQPQHF TGTGCCAGCAGTCCCGACAGGGGGAACAATCAGCCCCAGCATTTT
- - TRBJ2-7 TRBV20-1 CSARVAGGVYEQYF TGCAGTGCTAGAGTGGCAGGAGGGGTCTACGAGCAGTACTTC
once - TRBJ2-7 TRBV7-2 CASSLALRSHEQYF TGTGCCAGCAGCTTAGCATTGAGGTCCCACGAGCAGTACTTC
- TRBD2 TRBJ2-3 TRBV20-1 CSAVRRKGGDTQYF TGCAGTGCTGTGAGGAGGAAGGGAGGGGATACGCAGTATTTT
- - TRBJ1-1 TRBV5-1 CASSLLERVTMNTEAFF TGCGCCAGCAGCTTATTGGAGAGGGTCACTATGAACACTGAAGCTTTCTTT
- - TRBJ2-2 TRBV11-2 CASSLVRVNTGELFF TGTGCCAGCAGCTTAGTACGAGTGAACACCGGGGAGCTGTTTTTT
- - TRBJ2-1 TRBV12-3/TRBV12-4 CASSVATSGFTYNEQFF TGTGCCAGCAGCGTAGCTACCTCTGGTTTTACCTACAATGAGCAGTTCTTC
- - TRBJ2-5 TRBV6-1 CASSVTAQETQYF TGTGCCAGCAGTGTGACAGCCCAAGAGACCCAGTACTTC
- - TRBJ1-1 TRBV29-1 CSARTRGNTEAFF TGCAGCGCCAGAACCAGGGGCAACACTGAAGCTTTCTTT
- - TRBJ2-5 TRBV11-2 CASSLNTGIKEEQYF TGTGCCAGCAGCTTGAACACCGGGATTAAAGAGGAGCAGTACTTC
- - TRBJ2-3 TRBV5-1 CASSLPPPADTQYF TGCGCCAGCAGCTTGCCCCCTCCCGCAGATACGCAGTATTTT
few - TRBJ1-4 TRBV6-6 CASSTRQSTNEKRFF TGTGCCAGCAGTACAAGACAGTCAACTAATGAAAAACGGTTTTTT
- - TRBJ2-7 TRBV20-1 CSAPKDPSYEQYF TGCAGTGCTCCAAAGGACCCCTCCTACGAGCAGTACTTC